The clone carrying this T cell receptor (beta chain) came up once. Its antigen is not identified. RNA extraction was followed by reverse transcription into cDNA, which acted as the sequencing template. Here immunoSEQ multiplex PCR was the method, and the copy in TCRdb shows in-frame clones only, minus some. The table shows roughly 98,000 clones, with 61% occurring only once. The germline CDR1 and CDR2 sequences are MNHEY and SMNVEV (reference sequence). V lost 6 bases and J lost 3; bases outside the gene matches: 4. The CDR3 is 14 residues long. This specimen comes from a study of CD8+ T cells in alopecia areata. General study findings and limits: Persistence of many expanded lesional clones was seen in scalp and blood during tofacitinib. One nonresponder makes the tie between baseline CD8+ expansion and response uncertain.

Treatment noted: oral pan-JAK inhibitor, 5-10 mg twice daily. Lesional scalp punch biopsies and peripheral blood came from alopecia areata patients. The receptor's source is a human donor with alopecia areata. The chain carries TRBV27 and TRBJ2-7; 11 bases are a match to TRBD2. The sample was CD8+ T cells sorted from blood, taken at week 4, from a patient treated with tofacitinib. CDR3 sequence: CASSTGTSGYEQYF. CDR3 in DNA: TGTGCCAGCAGCACCGGGACTAGCGGCTACGAGCAGTACTTC.